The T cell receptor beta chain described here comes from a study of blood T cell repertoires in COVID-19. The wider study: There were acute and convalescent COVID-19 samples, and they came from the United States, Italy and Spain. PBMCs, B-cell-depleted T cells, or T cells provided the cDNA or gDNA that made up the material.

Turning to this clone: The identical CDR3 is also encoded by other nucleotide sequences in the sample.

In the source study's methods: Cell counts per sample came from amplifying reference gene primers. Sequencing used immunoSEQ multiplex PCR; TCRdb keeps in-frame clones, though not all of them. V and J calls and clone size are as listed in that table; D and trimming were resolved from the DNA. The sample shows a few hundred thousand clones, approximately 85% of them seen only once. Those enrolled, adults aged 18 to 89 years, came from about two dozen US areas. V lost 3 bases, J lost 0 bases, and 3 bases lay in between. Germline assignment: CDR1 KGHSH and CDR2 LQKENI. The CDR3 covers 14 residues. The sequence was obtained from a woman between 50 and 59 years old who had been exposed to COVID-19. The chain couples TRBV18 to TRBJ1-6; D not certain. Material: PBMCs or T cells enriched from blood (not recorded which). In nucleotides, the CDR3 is TGTGCCAGCTCACCGAGCTCCTATAATTCACCCCTCCACTTT. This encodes CASSPSSYNSPLHF.